This TCR beta chain was sequenced for a study of CD8 T cells in ankylosing spondylitis. The ends were cut back, 5 bases at V and 4 bases at J, with 19 bases in the middle. The germline V gene has CDR1 SGHRS and CDR2 YFSETQ. The CDR3 runs to 15 residues. Making use of molecular barcodes, quantitative 5'-RACE generated TCR beta libraries. Each CDR3 protein is one row after TCRdb ran MiXCR on the 5' RACE reads. The sample records over 100,000 distinct CDR3 sequences, roughly 6.6% being singletons. The material sequenced was blood, either unsorted or a sorted T cell fraction (not recorded which). The sequence was obtained from a male donor with ankylosing spondylitis or in good health (not recorded which). J is TRBJ2-7 and V is TRBV5-1; D may correspond to TRBD1 or TRBD2 (6 bases each). The CDR3 DNA follows: TGCGCCAGCAGTCGGACCCGTGGGGGGCGGTACGAGCAGTACTTC. Amino acid sequence: CASSRTRGGRYEQYF.